Listed below are T cell receptor beta chains from one sample, sequenced in a study of T cell responses to AZD1222 COVID-19 vaccine. Sequencing was performed with immunoSEQ multiplex PCR; in TCRdb, only in-frame clones are kept and a portion is missing. The sample holds roughly 100,000 clones, more than 75% seen once. Sequenced here: peripheral blood, sampled on day 0 of AZD1222 vaccination. The receptors derive from an adult in good health. CDR3s include the opening cysteine and the closing phenylalanine or tryptophan. The D gene is left open where the match is weak. The size field is filled for only some rows; it gives once, few, many or a size class.

>TRBV7-6|TRBD2|TRBJ2-2|-
TGTGCCAGCAGCCCAACTAGCGGGAGAAGAACAGGGGAGCTGTTTTTT
CASSPTSGRRTGELFF
>TRBV4-2|-|TRBJ2-2|-
TGTGCCAGCAGCCAAGTCTCGGCCGGGGAGCTGTTTTTT
CASSQVSAGELFF
>TRBV11-2|TRBD1|TRBJ1-2|-
TGTGCCAGCAGCTCGACAGGGTATGGCTACACCTTC
CASSSTGYGYTF
>TRBV5-6|-|TRBJ2-3|-
TGTGCCAGCAGCTCCAGGACCCGTCGGGGTGATACGCAGTATTTT
CASSSRTRRGDTQYF
>TRBV19|-|TRBJ2-1|-
TGTGCCAGTAGTCTGAGGGGCTGGGATGAGCAGTTCTTC
CASSLRGWDEQFF
>TRBV7-8|-|TRBJ1-3|-
TGTGCCAGCAGCTTAGGGGACCGCGGGTACACCATATATTTT
CASSLGDRGYTIYF
>TRBV21-1|-|TRBJ1-5|few
TGTGCCAGCAGCCTCCAACCGGGGCCGAGAGAGAATCAGCCCCAGCATTTT
CASSLQPGPRENQPQHF
>TRBV29-1|TRBD2|TRBJ2-3|-
TGCAGCGTTGAAGGTCAGACTAGCGGGAGGGCCCAGGATACGCAGTATTTT
CSVEGQTSGRAQDTQYF
>TRBV6-5|TRBD1|TRBJ1-4|-
TGTGCCAGCAGTTCGGGACAGAGTAATGAAAAACTGTTTTTT
CASSSGQSNEKLFF
>TRBV6-2/TRBV6-3|-|TRBJ1-6|-
TGTGCCAGCAGTCCGGCGCGAGATAATTCACCCCTCCACTTT
CASSPARDNSPLHF
>TRBV11-2|-|TRBJ2-1|once
TGTGCCAGCAGCTTAGCGGGCAGCTACAATGAGCAGTTCTTC
CASSLAGSYNEQFF
>TRBV27|-|TRBJ1-1|-
TGTGCCAGCAGTTTAGGGGGACACACTGAAGCTTTCTTT
CASSLGGHTEAFF
>TRBV11-2|-|TRBJ2-2|-
TGTGCCAGCAGCTCCTCGATGGCCGGGGAGCTGTTTTTT
CASSSSMAGELFF
>TRBV5-1|-|TRBJ1-2|-
TGCGCCAGCAGCTTTGGAAGCCTAACGGGGGGCTACACCTTC
CASSFGSLTGGYTF
>TRBV3-1/TRBV3-2|TRBD2|TRBJ2-1|once
TGTGCCAGCAGCCCAAGTCCGACCGGGACTAGAATCAATGAGCAGTTCTTC
CASSPSPTGTRINEQFF
>TRBV12-3/TRBV12-4|TRBD1|TRBJ2-1|-
TGTGCCAGCAGTGGGACAGCAGAGAGTGAGCAGTTCTTC
CASSGTAESEQFF
>TRBV3-1/TRBV3-2|TRBD1|TRBJ2-1|-
TGTGCCAGCAGCCAAGACACAGGGGGGCACAATGAGCAGTTCTTC
CASSQDTGGHNEQFF
>TRBV10-3|TRBD2|TRBJ2-1|-
TGTGCCATCAGAGCTAGCGGGAGTACCTACAATGAGCAGTTCTTC
CAIRASGSTYNEQFF
>TRBV2|TRBD1|TRBJ1-2|-
TGTGCCAGCAGTTTCGCGACAGGGAGTAACTATGGCTACACCTTC
CASSFATGSNYGYTF
>TRBV2|-|TRBJ2-1|-
TGTGCCAGCAGTACGGGCGGGCCCACAATCTCCGAGCAGTTCTTC
CASSTGGPTISEQFF
>TRBV5-1|-|TRBJ1-2|-
TGCGCCAGCAGCTTGGCACAGTCCTATGGCTACACCTTC
CASSLAQSYGYTF
>TRBV9|-|TRBJ2-2|-
TGTGCCAGCAGCGCGCTAACCGGGGGGAACACCGGGGAGCTGTTTTTT
CASSALTGGNTGELFF
>TRBV11-3|-|TRBJ2-7|-
TGTGCCAGCAGCTTAGGGGGAAGGATACCCTACGAGCAGTACTTC
CASSLGGRIPYEQYF
>TRBV10-3|TRBD2|TRBJ2-1|-
TGTGCCATCAGTGTTGGGACTAGCCATATTGATAGCTCCTACAATGAGCAGTTCTTC
CAISVGTSHIDSSYNEQFF
>TRBV18|-|TRBJ1-2|-
TGTGCCAGCTCACCACCCGGACGGAATAACTATGGCTACACCTTC
CASSPPGRNNYGYTF
>TRBV6-1|-|TRBJ1-6|-
TGTGCCAGCAGTGAAGCCCCTTCCTACTCAAGCTCCTATAATTCACCCCTCCACTTT
CASSEAPSYSSSYNSPLHF
>TRBV27|-|TRBJ1-2|-
TGTGCCACCGCACCGGGGTCCCGGCATGGCTACACCTTC
CATAPGSRHGYTF
>TRBV2|TRBD1|TRBJ2-7|-
TGTGCCAGCAGCCAACAGGGGGCGCGAAACGAGCAGTACTTC
CASSQQGARNEQYF
>TRBV6-2/TRBV6-3|-|TRBJ1-5|-
TGTGCCAGCAGTTTAGCAGGGAATAGCAATCAGCCCCAGCATTTT
CASSLAGNSNQPQHF
>TRBV10-1|-|TRBJ2-5|-
TGCGCCAGCAGTGATGGCAGTGCGGGGGCAAAAGAGACCCAGTACTTC
CASSDGSAGAKETQYF
>TRBV5-6|TRBD1|TRBJ1-2|-
TGTGCCAGCAGCTTGGATGGGACAGGGAAGAATGGCTACACCTTC
CASSLDGTGKNGYTF
>TRBV2|-|TRBJ2-2|-
TGTGCCAGCACAAGGGGTCGGGGGGAGCTGTTTTTT
CASTRGRGELFF
>TRBV27|-|TRBJ2-7|-
TGTGCCAGCAGTTCGGGGGCCACCTACGAGCAGTACTTC
CASSSGATYEQYF
>TRBV12-5|-|TRBJ1-2|-
TGTGCTAGTGGTTTGACCCTAACAGGGAACTATGGCTACACCTTC
CASGLTLTGNYGYTF
>TRBV11-3|-|TRBJ2-1|-
TGTGCCAGCAGCTTTAACAATGAGCAGTTCTTC
CASSFNNEQFF
>TRBV4-1|-|TRBJ2-1|-
TGCGCCAGCAGCCAAGGTTCCTCCCCCTACAATGAGCAGTTCTTC
CASSQGSSPYNEQFF
>TRBV28|TRBD1|TRBJ1-5|once
TGTGCCAGCAGTTTAGCCGGGACAGGGGGCGTTCAGCCCCAGCATTTT
CASSLAGTGGVQPQHF
>TRBV7-9|-|TRBJ1-4|-
TGTGCCAGCAGCTTAGGTCTGGGGATTGAAAAACTGTTTTTT
CASSLGLGIEKLFF
>TRBV3-1/TRBV3-2|-|TRBJ2-5|once
TGTGCCAGCAGCCAAGATCAATCAGGACAGAGGGAGACCCAGTACTTC
CASSQDQSGQRETQYF
>TRBV24-1|-|TRBJ1-1|-
TGTGCCACCAGTGATTCCGGACGGCGTGAAGCTTTCTTT
CATSDSGRREAFF
>TRBV23-1|-|TRBJ1-5|-
TGCGCCAGCAGTCAAGTGACAGTTACTTATCAGCCCCAGCATTTT
CASSQVTVTYQPQHF
>TRBV19|-|TRBJ1-1|once
TGTGCCAGTAGTATTGGACGGGCGTTAGGGCAAGCTTTCTTT
CASSIGRALGQAFF
>TRBV27|-|TRBJ1-6|-
TGTGCCAGCGGAGTCCCGGAGAGCCTCTTGAGGAATTCACCCCTCCACTTT
CASGVPESLLRNSPLHF
>TRBV7-9|-|TRBJ2-1|once
TGTGCCAGCAGCTTAGACAGGGACAATGAGCAGTTCTTC
CASSLDRDNEQFF
>TRBV5-1|-|TRBJ2-3|-
TGCGCCAGCAGCTTTGGAGGGAAGGTAGATACGCAGTATTTT
CASSFGGKVDTQYF
>TRBV28|-|TRBJ2-4|-
TGTGCCAGCAGTCATCTCGGCGACATTCAGTACTTC
CASSHLGDIQYF
>TRBV5-1|-|TRBJ2-5|once
TGCGCCAGCAGCTTGGGGGCTTCCGGGGAGACCCAGTACTTC
CASSLGASGETQYF
>TRBV7-3|-|TRBJ2-1|-
TGTGCCAGCAGCTTAACTAGATACAATGAGCAGTTCTTC
CASSLTRYNEQFF
>TRBV19|-|TRBJ1-2|-
TGTGCCAGTACCAGCATAGACTATGGCTACACCTTC
CASTSIDYGYTF
>TRBV5-4|-|TRBJ2-7|-
TGTGCCAGCAGCTTGGGACAGTCCTACGAGCAGTACTTC
CASSLGQSYEQYF